These 24 T cell receptor beta chains were sequenced from one sample in a study of early T cells in non-severe SARS-CoV-2 infection (dated by TCRdb to 2020 to 2022). To prepare the library, 5' RACE was applied. Sequenced on a NextSeq 500. TCRdb reprocessing: public reads trimmed at Q25 with fastp, clones called with MiXCR, in-frame beta chains kept. All rows with the same CDR3 protein become a single entry with the most common DNA and genes. Counted in this sample were roughly 80,000 distinct CDR3 sequences; about 11% of them appeared once. The ten largest make up about 11% of the sample. The sample here was whole blood, taken at baseline. Receptors originate from an adult who was a healthcare worker with PCR-confirmed SARS-CoV-2 infection or an uninfected control (not recorded which).

V gene TRBV28 combines with J gene TRBJ2-5; D unclear. CDR3 size: 14 residues. Trimming removed 5 bases from V and 6 bases from J, with 16 bases in between. Germline V gives CDR1 MDHEN, CDR2 SYDVKM. DNA for the CDR3: TGTGCCAGCAGTGTACCGTTGGGGATCCAGACCCAGTACTTC. It specifies CASSVPLGIQTQYF.

The chain couples TRBV6-5 to TRBJ1-1; no definite D call. The CDR3 totals 13 residues. Deletions cut 6 bases from V and 7 bases from J, with 15 bases between. The germline V gene encodes CDR1 MNHEY and CDR2 SVGAGI. The chain's CDR3 is CASSPTRSSEAFF. The CDR3 DNA reads TGTGCCAGCAGCCCTACTCGGAGCAGTGAAGCTTTCTTT.

V usage is TRBV19 and J usage is TRBJ2-3; 11 bases agree with TRBD2. Germline V gene data show CDR1 as LNHDA and CDR2 as SQIVND (reference sequence). The CDR3 runs to 13 residues. V was pared by 5 bases and J by 8 bases, with 3 bases of the junction left unmatched. CDR3 nucleotide sequence: TGTGCCAGTAGTTTCGGGACTAGCGGTACGCAGTATTTT. As protein: CASSFGTSGTQYF.

The chain joins TRBV27 to TRBJ2-7; 9 bases align to TRBD1. V shed 7 bases and J 3 bases; nucleotides not matched to a gene: 4. Germline V lookup: CDR1 MNHEY, CDR2 SMNVEV (reference sequence). The CDR3 totals 13 residues. The CDR3 DNA follows: TGTGCCAGCACTACGACAGGGGGCTACGAGCAGTACTTC. It is translated as CASTTTGGYEQYF.

In its sample, this clonotype was seen a few times. The chain joins TRBV29-1 to TRBJ2-3, with D unresolved. CDR3 length equals 12 residues. With 2 bases removed from V and 2 bases from J, the gap between germline ends came to 5 bases. Germline lookup yields CDR1 SQVTM and CDR2 ANQGSEA. CDR3 DNA: TGCAGCGTTGAAACAGTCACAGATACGCAGTATTTT. This gives the protein CSVETVTDTQYF.

This clonotype was found a few times. V is TRBV3-1 and J is TRBJ2-5; no clear D. Trimming took 5 bases from V and 0 from J, leaving 10 bases between them. CDR1 is LGHDT and CDR2 is YNNKEL in the germline V gene (reference sequence). The CDR3 totals 14 residues. CDR3 protein: CASSATEYQETQYF. DNA of the CDR3: TGTGCCAGCAGCGCGACGGAGTACCAAGAGACCCAGTACTTC.

This clonotype was observed a few times. The chain recombines TRBV29-1 with TRBJ1-2, with D maybe TRBD1 (6 bases). The ends were cut back, 6 bases at V and 3 bases at J, with 14 bases in the middle. Germline loops: CDR1 SQVTM, CDR2 ANQGSEA. CDR3 length: 13 residues. CDR3: CSVYWDTDYGYTF. The CDR3 DNA sequence: TGCAGCGTCTATTGGGACACAGACTATGGCTACACCTTC.

There are a few counts of this clonotype. The chain recombines TRBV28 with TRBJ1-1, with D unresolved. The CDR3 has 14 residues. CDR1 and CDR2 (germline): MDHEN, SYDVKM. Trimming took 1 base from V and 8 from J, leaving 14 bases between them. CDR3 sequence reads: CASSLYGQADEAFF. The DNA of the CDR3 is TGTGCCAGCAGTTTATATGGGCAGGCAGACGAAGCTTTCTTT.

This rearrangement joins TRBV3-1 to TRBJ2-5, with 7 bases matching TRBD2. The germline V gene encodes CDR1 LGHDT and CDR2 YNNKEL (reference sequence). This CDR3 contains 15 residues. The ends lost 5 bases at V and 3 bases at J; junction bases unmatched: 9. The CDR3: CASSSAGLPEETQYF. CDR3 sequence (DNA): TGTGCCAGCAGCTCCGCGGGACTACCAGAAGAGACCCAGTACTTC.

This clonotype has ten or more counts. The chain uses TRBV27 and TRBJ1-2; 8 nucleotides line up with TRBD1. This CDR3 spans 14 amino acids. V lost 5 bases to trimming and J lost 4 bases; unmatched junction nucleotides: 6. Per the germline V gene, CDR1 is MNHEY and CDR2 is SMNVEV (reference sequence). This CDR3 is CASSQQGGIYGYTF. The DNA for the CDR3 is TGTGCCAGCAGTCAACAGGGGGGGATCTATGGCTACACCTTC.

The chain carries TRBV7-2 and TRBJ2-7, with 8 bases fitting TRBD1. The V segment lost 6 bases and the J segment 12 bases; nucleotides outside the gene matches: 10. CDR1 and CDR2 (germline): SGHTA, FQGNSA. The CDR3 is 12 amino acids. The CDR3 protein is CASSWDRRHLYF. The DNA for the CDR3 is TGTGCCAGCAGTTGGGACAGGCGACATCTGTACTTC.

This clonotype was seen a handful of times. This chain joins TRBV7-3 and TRBJ2-5; D may be TRBD2 (5 bases). CDR1 is SGHTA, CDR2 FQGTGA, per germline. The CDR3 totals 13 residues. Trimming removed 4 bases from V and 5 bases from J, with 11 bases in between. The CDR3 protein is CASSSGVVETQYF. The DNA of the CDR3 is TGTGCCAGCAGCTCCGGGGTCGTGGAGACCCAGTACTTC.

This clonotype was seen at least ten times. The chain couples TRBV29-1 to TRBJ2-1; D is unresolved. In germline, CDR1 is SQVTM, CDR2 ANQGSEA. The CDR3 extends over 13 amino acids. V was trimmed by 3 bases and J by 7 bases, leaving 13 bases between them. CDR3 residues: CSVDVIRRNEQFF. The CDR3 DNA sequence: TGCAGCGTTGATGTCATCCGTAGGAATGAGCAGTTCTTC.

This clonotype has more than one count but fewer than ten. V gene TRBV6-2 or TRBV6-3 combines with J gene TRBJ2-7; perhaps TRBD2 as D (6 bases). CDR3 length: 11 amino acids. V lost 7 bases and J lost 7, with 11 bases in between. Germline CDR1 MNHEY, CDR2 SVGEGT. CDR3 in amino acids: CASTTGTEQYF. For the CDR3, the DNA is TGTGCCAGCACTACGGGGACTGAGCAGTACTTC.

This clonotype has a count of ten or more. CDR3 sequence: CASSESGRLETQYF. CDR3 DNA sequence: TGTGCCAGCAGTGAATCAGGGAGGTTGGAGACCCAGTACTTC. The chain recombines TRBV2 with TRBJ2-5, with a weak D call TRBD2 (6 bases). Trimming removed 2 bases from V and 5 bases from J, with 12 bases in between. The CDR3 consists of 14 residues. From germline, CDR1 is SNHLY and CDR2 FYNNEI.

This clonotype was found many times. The genes are TRBV10-3 and TRBJ2-7; no firm D call. The CDR3 runs to 15 residues. The germline V gene encodes CDR1 ENHRY and CDR2 SYGVKD. V was shortened by 0 bases and J by 2 bases, with 11 bases between the two germline ends. CDR3 region: CAISESAGRTYEQYF. CDR3 DNA: TGTGCCATCAGTGAGTCGGCAGGTCGGACCTACGAGCAGTACTTC.

V and J are TRBV7-9 and TRBJ1-5; D possibly corresponds to TRBD1 (5 bases). Germline CDR1 SEHNR, CDR2 FQNEAQ (reference sequence). Trimming stripped 5 bases from V and 0 bases from J, with 8 bases between. The CDR3 extends over 14 amino acids. The CDR3 DNA reads as TGTGCCAGCAGCAGCGACAGTAGCAATCAGCCCCAGCATTTT. It codes for CASSSDSSNQPQHF. The complete variable domain, with remaining parts taken from reference TRBV7-9 and TRBJ1-5, reads DTGVSQNPRHKITKRGQNVTFRCDPISEHNRLYWYRQTLGQGPEFLTYFQNEAQLEKSRLLSDRFSAERPKGSFSTLEIQRTEQGDSAMYLCASSSDSSNQPQHFGDGTRLSIL.

This clonotype was observed a handful of times. The V and J genes are TRBV6-5 and TRBJ1-2; D unclear. The V end was cut by 6 bases, the J end by 0 bases, with 11 bases between. The CDR3 covers 14 residues. Germline loops: CDR1 MNHEY, CDR2 SVGAGI. Written as DNA, the CDR3 is TGTGCCAGCAGGCGACCCCAGTCTAACTATGGCTACACCTTC. It translates to CASRRPQSNYGYTF.

The chain is built from TRBV25-1 and TRBJ1-6, with 7 bases aligning to TRBD1. CDR1 and CDR2 (germline): MGHDK, SYGVNS. V dropped 8 bases and J dropped 8; count of bases not matched to a gene: 9. CDR3 size: 14 residues. The CDR3 protein is CASGSTGTYSPLHF. CDR3 nucleotides: TGTGCCAGCGGGTCGACAGGGACCTATTCACCCCTCCACTTT. The entire variable domain, with the rest obtained from reference TRBV25-1 and TRBJ1-6, is as follows: EADIYQTPRYLVIGTGKKITLECSQTMGHDKMYWYQQDPGMELHLIHYSYGVNSTEKGDLSSESTVSRIRTEHFPLTLESARPSHTSQYLCASGSTGTYSPLHFGNGTRLTVT.

The chain combines TRBV5-6 with TRBJ1-1; D remains unclear. This CDR3 spans 13 amino acids. V lost 1 base and J lost 4, with 8 bases in between. Germline loops: CDR1 SGHDT, CDR2 YYEEEE. CDR3 DNA sequence: TGTGCCAGCAGCTTGACACCGTCCACTGAAGCTTTCTTT. This encodes CASSLTPSTEAFF.

This clonotype has a handful of counts. The chain links TRBV20-1 to TRBJ2-1; D perhaps matches TRBD1 (6 bases). CDR3 length equals 15 residues. Germline lookup yields CDR1 DFQATT and CDR2 SNEGSKA (reference sequence). V was shortened by 1 base and J by 0 bases, with 10 bases between the two germline ends. CDR3 region: CSARAATGSYNEQFF. The DNA for the CDR3 is TGCAGTGCTAGAGCGGCGACAGGCTCCTACAATGAGCAGTTCTTC.

This chain uses TRBV12-3 or TRBV12-4 with TRBJ1-1, with 9 bases matching TRBD1. V trimming: 7 bases; J trimming: 4 bases; junction bases outside the gene matches: 10. CDR3 length: 15 residues. Here the CDR3 reads CASIPLQGAGTEAFF. The DNA for the CDR3 is TGTGCCAGCATCCCTTTACAGGGGGCGGGCACTGAAGCTTTCTTT.

The rearrangement links TRBV7-2 to TRBJ2-2; D call uncertain. In germline, CDR1 is SGHTA, CDR2 FQGNSA. V was shortened by 2 bases and J by 6 bases, with 10 bases between the two germline ends. The CDR3 contains 14 residues. The CDR3 region is CASSLSSLSGELFF. The CDR3 DNA is TGTGCCAGCAGCTTAAGTAGTCTATCCGGGGAGCTGTTTTTT.

As regards this clonotype: Mismatch with germline at one junction end may stem from a read error. This sequence joins TRBV6-5 and TRBJ1-5; tentative D call: TRBD1 (6 bases). The CDR3 is 14 amino acids. Germline assignment: CDR1 MNHEY and CDR2 SVGAGI. CDR3 sequence (DNA): TGTGTCAGCAGTTACACTCTAGGGGGAGGGTCCCAGCATTTT. Residues: CVSSYTLGGGSQHF.